This is a list of T cell receptor beta chains from one sample in a study of shared clonotypes between healthy human individuals. Generated by immunoSEQ multiplex PCR, the TCRdb table keeps only in-frame clones and is missing some. The sample records about 2,500,000 clones, roughly nine tenths being singletons. Sequenced: naive CD4+ T cells sorted from blood. Receptors were obtained from a man between 18 and 35 years old in good health. The CDR3 runs from the conserved cysteine through the conserved F or W. A D gene is named only where the DNA matches it firmly. The size field is filled for only some rows; it gives once, few, many or a size class.

d_call	v_call	j_call	clone_size	cdr3_aa	cdr3_nt
TRBD1	TRBV7-9	TRBJ1-4	-	CASSITGGQGLEKLFF	TGTGCCAGCAGCATAACCGGTGGACAGGGATTAGAAAAACTGTTTTTT
-	TRBV19	TRBJ1-6	-	CASSNGYYNSPLHF	TGTGCCAGTAGCAACGGATACTATAATTCACCCCTCCACTTT
TRBD1	TRBV28	TRBJ1-5	-	CASTFDRRDRRNQPQHF	TGTGCCAGCACCTTTGATCGCCGGGACAGGCGCAATCAGCCCCAGCATTTT
-	TRBV2	TRBJ1-2	-	CASLQEAIYGYTF	TGTGCCAGCTTACAGGAGGCGATCTATGGCTACACCTTC
-	TRBV6-5	TRBJ1-1	-	CASRSPGTEAFF	TGTGCCAGCCGCTCGCCCGGGACTGAAGCTTTCTTT
TRBD1	TRBV27	TRBJ2-2	-	CASSTPRTGAGTGELFF	TGTGCCAGCAGCACCCCACGTACAGGGGCGGGCACCGGGGAGCTGTTTTTT
TRBD1	TRBV14	TRBJ1-2	-	CASSPDRIYGYTF	TGTGCCAGCAGCCCGGACAGGATCTATGGCTACACCTTC
TRBD1	TRBV30	TRBJ2-2	-	CAWRRVGQGNTGELFF	TGTGCCTGGAGGCGCGTCGGACAGGGAAACACCGGGGAGCTGTTTTTT
TRBD1	TRBV19	TRBJ2-5	-	CASSRTGVETQYF	TGTGCCAGTAGTAGGACAGGGGTAGAGACCCAGTACTTC
-	TRBV29-1	TRBJ1-6	once	CSVELQGELGSPLHF	TGCAGCGTTGAACTCCAGGGTGAGCTAGGTTCACCCCTCCACTTT
-	TRBV2	TRBJ1-1	-	CASSVRGITEAFF	TGTGCCAGCAGTGTCCGGGGGATCACTGAAGCTTTCTTT
TRBD1	TRBV5-4	TRBJ2-7	-	CASSLGDRGRYEQYF	TGTGCCAGCAGCTTGGGGGACAGGGGCCGCTACGAGCAGTACTTC
-	TRBV2	TRBJ2-1	-	CASSSSQLVKEQFF	TGTGCCAGCAGTTCCTCCCAACTGGTTAAAGAGCAGTTCTTC
-	TRBV2	TRBJ2-7	-	CASSSRAGSEQYF	TGTGCCAGCAGTTCCCGGGCAGGGAGCGAGCAGTACTTC
TRBD1	TRBV18	TRBJ2-1	-	CASSPPTGDDEQFF	TGTGCCAGCTCACCACCGACAGGGGATGATGAGCAGTTCTTC
-	TRBV1	TRBJ1-5	once	CTSSLWDGNSREHF	TGCACCAGCAGCCTGTGGGACGGTAATAGCAGGGAGCATTTT
-	TRBV19	TRBJ2-1	once	CASRDFGAYNEQFF	TGTGCCAGTCGCGATTTTGGGGCCTACAATGAGCAGTTCTTC
-	TRBV18	TRBJ1-2	-	CASSSDLGGYTF	TGTGCCAGCTCGTCGGACCTGGGCGGCTACACCTTC
-	TRBV19	TRBJ1-1	-	CASSDSGGRTEAFF	TGTGCCAGTAGTGACAGCGGGGGGAGGACTGAAGCTTTCTTT